Below, 29 T cell receptor beta chains from the same sample are listed, as sequenced in a study of T cells in Graves' hyperthyroidism and ophthalmopathy. The CDR3 regions of TCR beta were amplified from RNA transcripts. Researchers ran a first-round RT-PCR on the TCR CDR3 using the HTBI primer set. Each CDR3 protein is one row after TCRdb ran MiXCR on the multiplex PCR reads. Of some 440,000 distinct CDR3 sequences in the sample, 15% to 17% are singletons; the top ten hold approximately 8%. Sequenced sample: blood. The receptor set was obtained from a young woman with Graves' hyperthyroidism.

This clonotype was seen ten or more times. J is TRBJ2-3 and V is TRBV3-1; 7 positions agree with TRBD2. The CDR3 has 15 residues. In germline, CDR1 is LGHDT, CDR2 YNNKEL (reference sequence). The junction had 8 bases not matched to a gene; V was cut back by 4 bases and J by 4 bases. The CDR3 coding sequence is TGTGCCAGCAGCCGCGAACTAGCGAACTCAGATACGCAGTATTTT. Its protein product is CASSRELANSDTQYF.

V usage is TRBV12-3 or TRBV12-4 and J usage is TRBJ2-7, with a weak D call TRBD1 (6 bases). The CDR3 is made up of 15 amino acids. Trimming pared 5 bases from V and 1 base from J, leaving 15 bases between. The CDR3 nucleotides are TGTGCCAGCAGTACAGGGCCGCAATCGTCCTACGAGCAGTACTTC. Residues: CASSTGPQSSYEQYF.

This clonotype appeared many times. The chain links TRBV20-1 to TRBJ2-2; D not certain. Between the trimmed V and J ends, which lost 4 bases and 0 bases, there was a span of 9 bases. From germline, CDR1 is DFQATT and CDR2 SNEGSKA (reference sequence). The CDR3 extends over 14 amino acids. CDR3 coding DNA: TGCAGTGCTACCAGGCCTCCGAACACCGGGGAGCTGTTTTTT. As protein: CSATRPPNTGELFF.

The chain couples TRBV3-1 to TRBJ2-5; tentative D call: TRBD2 (5 bases). Between the trimmed V and J ends, which lost 4 bases and 5 bases, there was a span of 20 bases. Germline-derived CDR1 and CDR2 are LGHDT and YNNKEL (reference sequence). CDR3 length: 16 residues. CDR3 amino acids: CASSRVPGLREETQYF. The CDR3 nucleotides are TGTGCCAGCAGCCGAGTGCCGGGGTTAAGAGAGGAGACCCAGTACTTC.

The chain joins TRBV28 to TRBJ2-7; D ambiguous. V was shortened by 4 bases and J by 2 bases, with 6 bases between the two germline ends. Germline V gives CDR1 MDHEN, CDR2 SYDVKM. CDR3 length: 12 residues. Here the CDR3 DNA reads TGTGCCAGCAGTTCGCCCCCCTACGAGCAGTACTTC. It yields the protein CASSSPPYEQYF.

This clonotype was observed a handful of times. The V call is TRBV9, the J call TRBJ2-2; weak D call: TRBD1 (5 bases). Trimming pared 4 bases from V and 2 bases from J, leaving 18 bases between. This CDR3 has 17 amino acids. CDR1 is SGDLS, CDR2 YYNGEE, per germline. The chain's CDR3 is CASSPQSWTTNTGELFF. The DNA for the CDR3 is TGTGCCAGCAGCCCCCAATCCTGGACAACAAACACCGGGGAGCTGTTTTTT.

The chain employs TRBV4-1 and TRBJ2-3; possibly TRBD1 or TRBD2 for D (5 bases each). Trimming took 3 bases from V and 2 from J, leaving 24 bases between them. CDR3 length equals 19 residues. Germline CDR1 MGHRA, CDR2 YSYEKL. The DNA for the CDR3 is TGCGCCAGCAGCCACCAAGGGGAGCCGGACGGCAGCGCCACAGATACGCAGTATTTT. Protein product: CASSHQGEPDGSATDTQYF.

This clonotype appeared many times. V and J are TRBV7-8 and TRBJ2-7, with D possibly being TRBD2 (6 bases). This CDR3 has 15 residues. V dropped 2 bases and J dropped 2 bases, with 13 bases sitting between them. Germline CDR1 reads SGHVS; CDR2 reads FQNEAQ. This CDR3 is CASSLRDAGPYEQYF. CDR3 nucleotide sequence: TGTGCCAGCAGCTTACGGGACGCGGGACCCTACGAGCAGTACTTC.

This clonotype was seen many times. The chain couples TRBV18 to TRBJ2-7; 9 positions match TRBD1. This CDR3 is 14 amino acids long. Germline V gives CDR1 KGHSH, CDR2 LQKENI. V shed 2 bases, J shed 6 bases, and the junction held 5 bases outside the gene matches. The CDR3 loop is CASSPGTGPGEQYF. The CDR3 DNA reads TGTGCCAGCTCACCAGGGACAGGGCCGGGCGAGCAGTACTTC.

V is TRBV2 and J is TRBJ1-2, with 11 bases lining up with TRBD1. CDR1 and CDR2 from the germline V gene are SNHLY and FYNNEI. The CDR3 length is 13 residues. With 6 bases clipped from V and 9 bases from J, the junction kept 6 bases outside the gene matches. CDR3 residues: CASRGTGGISYTF. The CDR3 region has the DNA TGTGCCAGCAGGGGGACAGGGGGGATTAGCTACACCTTC.

Of note for this clonotype: Possible read error: a much larger clone is one base away. The chain carries TRBV12-3 or TRBV12-4 and TRBJ1-3; D is possibly TRBD1 (6 bases). Trimming cost V 7 bases and J 9 bases, with 13 bases left between them. The CDR3 sequence is 12 residues long. CDR3 in amino acids: CASTQGGGTIYF. Here the CDR3 DNA reads TGTGCCAGCACACAGGGAGGAGGCACCATATATTTT.

The chain links TRBV5-5 to TRBJ1-3, with D maybe TRBD1 (5 bases). Looked up from germline, CDR1 is SGHKS and CDR2 is YYEKEE (reference sequence). The CDR3 is made up of 14 amino acids. The germline V and J ends were trimmed by 2 bases and 5 bases, with 11 bases remaining between them. CDR3 nucleotide sequence: TGTGCCAGCAGCTTCCGGGACGTACGAAACACCATATATTTT. Encoded protein: CASSFRDVRNTIYF.

The J gene is TRBJ2-3, the V gene TRBV7-9, with D unclear. Germline loops: CDR1 SEHNR, CDR2 FQNEAQ (reference sequence). The CDR3 loop spans 14 amino acids. V was trimmed by 3 bases and J by 0 bases, leaving 7 bases between them. The CDR3 region is CASSFVRSTDTQYF. The CDR3, as DNA: TGTGCCAGCAGCTTTGTTAGAAGCACAGATACGCAGTATTTT.

In its sample, this clonotype was seen many times. This chain uses TRBV7-6 with TRBJ2-1, with D possibly matching TRBD2 (6 bases). Trimming pared 4 bases from V and 5 bases from J, leaving 18 bases between. Germline V lookup: CDR1 SGHVS, CDR2 FNYEAQ. This CDR3 region has 16 residues. Here the CDR3 reads CASSSLGSLPNNEQFF. In DNA form, the CDR3 reads TGTGCCAGCAGCTCCCTCGGGAGCCTCCCCAACAATGAGCAGTTCTTC.

There are a few counts of this clonotype. This chain connects TRBV24-1 to TRBJ2-1; D call uncertain. This CDR3 contains 13 residues. With 3 bases removed from V and 4 bases from J, the gap between germline ends came to 6 bases. Germline assignment: CDR1 KGHDR and CDR2 SFDVKD. The CDR3 loop reads CATSDGRYNEQFF. The CDR3 coding sequence is TGTGCCACCAGTGATGGACGGTACAATGAGCAGTTCTTC.

This clonotype was picked up many times. The V and J genes are TRBV12-3 or TRBV12-4 and TRBJ1-3, with TRBD1 as a possible D gene (5 bases). V lost 2 bases and J 9 bases, leaving 14 bases between the germline ends. The CDR3 totals 14 residues. CDR3 protein: CASSLRGTRTTIYF. In DNA, the CDR3 is TGTGCCAGCAGTTTACGGGGCACGCGTACCACCATATATTTT.

A few counts support this clonotype. This chain connects TRBV3-1 to TRBJ2-4; TRBD2 aligns across 12 bases. The CDR3 length is 18 residues. V shed 1 base and J 0 bases; nucleotides not matched to a gene: 4. The V gene's germline CDR1 is LGHDT and CDR2 YNNKEL (reference sequence). For the CDR3, the DNA is TGTGCCAGCAGCCAAGGGCCTAGCGGGGGGGTAGCCAAAAACATTCAGTACTTC. Translation: CASSQGPSGGVAKNIQYF. The variable domain in full, with the rest retrieved from reference TRBV3-1 and TRBJ2-4, is DTAVSQTPKYLVTQMGNDKSIKCEQNLGHDTMYWYKQDSKKFLKIMFSYNNKELIINETVPNRFSPKSPDKAHLNLHINSLELGDSAVYFCASSQGPSGGVAKNIQYFGAGTRLSVL.

This clonotype turned up a few times. The chain employs TRBV12-3 or TRBV12-4 and TRBJ2-7; D uncertain. The CDR3 contains 14 residues. Between the trimmed V and J ends, which lost 1 base and 2 bases, there was a span of 9 bases. The CDR3, as DNA: TGTGCCAGCAGTTTAGAACAGAGAGCCTACGAGCAGTACTTC. Its translation is CASSLEQRAYEQYF.

This clonotype was seen many times. The chain links TRBV7-4 to TRBJ2-5; TRBD1 is a possible D gene (5 bases). Trimming took off 5 bases at V and 5 bases at J, with 15 bases between the two ends. The CDR3 sequence is 14 residues long. The germline V gene encodes CDR1 SGHVT and CDR2 SQSDAQ. As DNA, the CDR3 is TGTGCCAGCAGCAAGCCGACCAAGGGGGAGACCCAGTACTTC. Amino acids: CASSKPTKGETQYF. Supplemented by reference TRBV7-4 and TRBJ2-5, the full variable domain reads GAGVSQSPRYKVAKRGRDVALRCDSISGHVTLYWYRQTLGQGSEVLTYSQSDAQRDKSGRPSGRFSAERPERSVSTLKIQRTEQGDSAVYLCASSKPTKGETQYFGPGTRLLVL.

This clonotype was found many times. The rearrangement links TRBV7-2 to TRBJ2-1; 16 bases line up with TRBD2. CDR1 SGHTA and CDR2 FQGNSA come from the germline V gene. V lost 1 base, J lost 6 bases, and 9 bases stayed unmatched. The CDR3 runs to 19 residues. CDR3 region: CASSLGWGLAGGRGNEQFF. The CDR3 bases are TGTGCCAGCAGCTTAGGTTGGGGACTAGCGGGGGGGCGAGGCAATGAGCAGTTCTTC. The full variable domain, in which reference TRBV7-2 and TRBJ2-1 provide the parts outside the CDR3, is GAGVSQSPSNKVTEKGKDVELRCDPISGHTALYWYRQSLGQGLEFLIYFQGNSAPDKSGLPSDRFSAERTGGSVSTLTIQRTQQEDSAVYLCASSLGWGLAGGRGNEQFFGPGTRLTVL.

This clonotype was counted at least ten times. This rearrangement joins TRBV18 to TRBJ1-1; the D is unclear. This CDR3 is built from 15 residues. The germline gives CDR1 KGHSH, CDR2 LQKENI. Deletions cut 3 bases from V and 1 base from J, with 12 bases between. The CDR3 sequence: CASSPNSTPNTEAFF. As DNA, the CDR3 is TGTGCCAGCTCACCCAACTCTACCCCGAACACTGAAGCTTTCTTT.

This clonotype occurred a few times. This chain links TRBV18 with TRBJ1-3; D gene unclear. This CDR3 has 17 residues. Trimming took 0 bases from V and 4 from J, leaving 16 bases between them. Per germline, CDR1 KGHSH and CDR2 LQKENI. CDR3 in amino acids: CASSPPGWVADGNTIYF. The CDR3 DNA follows: TGTGCCAGCTCACCACCGGGGTGGGTCGCGGACGGAAACACCATATATTTT.

This clonotype was counted many times. The rearrangement joins TRBV3-1 to TRBJ2-2; 8 positions match TRBD1. The V segment lost 1 base and the J segment 8 bases; nucleotides outside the gene matches: 6. This CDR3 region has 15 residues. The germline gives CDR1 LGHDT, CDR2 YNNKEL (reference sequence). CDR3: CASSQAGQVGGELFF. The CDR3 bases are TGTGCCAGCAGCCAAGCGGGACAGGTGGGAGGGGAGCTGTTTTTT.

The sample holds a few counts of this clonotype. The V gene is TRBV4-2, the J gene TRBJ2-7; maybe TRBD1 (6 bases). The CDR3 length is 16 residues. CDR1 is LGHNA and CDR2 is YNFKEQ in the germline V gene. Trimming pared 0 bases from V and 7 bases from J, leaving 19 bases between. For the CDR3, the DNA is TGTGCCAGCAGCCAAGATCTAACATGGGGGCTCGGGGAGCAGTACTTC. The encoded protein is CASSQDLTWGLGEQYF.

This clonotype has more than one count but fewer than ten. V and J are TRBV20-1 and TRBJ1-2; D gene ambiguous. V gave up 6 bases and J gave up 4 bases, with 12 bases separating them. Looked up from germline, CDR1 is DFQATT and CDR2 is SNEGSKA (reference sequence). This CDR3 comprises 12 residues. CDR3 nucleotide sequence: TGCAGTGCCCCCGTGGGGAGCTATGGCTACACCTTC. Its protein is CSAPVGSYGYTF.

V usage is TRBV24-1 and J usage is TRBJ2-1; TRBD1 agrees at 7 bases. This CDR3 is 16 amino acids long. Losses at the gene ends were 3 bases for V and 2 bases for J; bases not matched to a gene: 6. Germline loops: CDR1 KGHDR, CDR2 SFDVKD. The CDR3 DNA follows: TGTGCCACCAGTGATAGGTTAGGGACAGCCTACAATGAGCAGTTCTTC. It encodes CATSDRLGTAYNEQFF.

This clonotype was seen repeatedly, ten times or more. This chain connects TRBV20-1 to TRBJ1-4, with D maybe TRBD1 (5 bases). Germline V gene sequence: CDR1 DFQATT, CDR2 SNEGSKA (reference sequence). V dropped 3 bases and J dropped 6 bases, with 11 bases sitting between them. The CDR3 is made up of 13 amino acids. CDR3: CSARDAGDEKLFF. The DNA of the CDR3 is TGCAGTGCTAGGGACGCGGGGGATGAAAAACTGTTTTTT.

The chain uses TRBV19 and TRBJ2-7; TRBD2 is a possible D gene (5 bases). Trimming pared 0 bases from V and 6 bases from J, leaving 12 bases between. Per the germline V gene, CDR1 is LNHDA and CDR2 is SQIVND (reference sequence). The CDR3 sequence is 14 residues long. Here the CDR3 reads CASSIDVWRTEQYF. The CDR3, as DNA: TGTGCCAGTAGTATAGATGTTTGGAGGACCGAGCAGTACTTC.

The sample holds many counts of this clonotype. V is TRBV5-1 and J is TRBJ2-3, with 9 bases fitting TRBD2. Germline CDR1 and CDR2: SGHRS and YFSETQ. This CDR3 contains 15 residues. Trimming took 5 bases from V and 6 from J; bases not matched to a gene: 10. This CDR3 reads CASREPGLASDTQYF. The CDR3 nucleotides read TGCGCCAGCAGGGAACCGGGACTAGCTTCGGATACGCAGTATTTT.